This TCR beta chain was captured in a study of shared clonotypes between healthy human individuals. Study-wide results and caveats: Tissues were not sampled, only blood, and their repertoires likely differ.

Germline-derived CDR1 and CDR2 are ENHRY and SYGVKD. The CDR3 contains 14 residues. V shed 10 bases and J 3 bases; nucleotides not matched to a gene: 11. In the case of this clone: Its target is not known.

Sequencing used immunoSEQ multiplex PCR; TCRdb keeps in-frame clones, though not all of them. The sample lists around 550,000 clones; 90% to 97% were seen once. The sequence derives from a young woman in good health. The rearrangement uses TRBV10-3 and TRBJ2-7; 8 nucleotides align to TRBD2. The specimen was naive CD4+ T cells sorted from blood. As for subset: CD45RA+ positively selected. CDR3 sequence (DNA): TGTGCCACAAAGCCCCTAGCGGGTGTCTACGAGCAGTACTTC. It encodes CATKPLAGVYEQYF.